This entry lists 17 T cell receptor beta chains sequenced from one sample in a study of cytomegalovirus exposure and HLA in healthy donors. In the PCR, 60 Vbeta and 13 Jbeta primers were used. Measured with immunoSEQ multiplex PCR; TCRdb has only the in-frame clones, and not every one. The sample has about 62,000 clones; 65% to 75% are singletons. Sequences were obtained from PBMCs. The source of these receptors is a woman in her twenties or thirties in good health and CMV-seronegative.

This clone came up a few times. V usage is TRBV6-5 and J usage is TRBJ2-1; 13 nucleotides align to TRBD2. J was trimmed by 6 bases and V by 4 bases; bases with no gene match: 6. The CDR3 spans 16 residues. Germline V gene data show CDR1 as MNHEY and CDR2 as SVGAGI. The CDR3 bases are TGTGCCAGCAGTTCGCCCGGGACTAGCGGGGTCAATGAGCAGTTCTTC. It is translated as CASSSPGTSGVNEQFF.

V usage is TRBV4-1 and J usage is TRBJ1-1; 7 bases are a match to TRBD1. The V segment lost 3 bases and the J segment 1 base; nucleotides outside the gene matches: 5. The CDR3 sequence is 15 residues long. Germline-derived CDR1 and CDR2 are MGHRA and YSYEKL. The CDR3, as DNA: TGCGCCAGCAGCCAGGAGGGGGCGAGGAACACTGAAGCTTTCTTT. It yields the protein CASSQEGARNTEAFF.

The chain uses TRBV6-4 and TRBJ2-1; 7 bases line up with TRBD1. The V segment lost 5 bases and the J segment 5 bases; nucleotides outside the gene matches: 3. This CDR3 has 13 amino acids. Germline values: CDR1 MRHNA, CDR2 SNTAGT. The CDR3 coding sequence is TGTGCCAGCAGTACAGGGGCGAACAATGAGCAGTTCTTC. Its translation is CASSTGANNEQFF.

The J gene is TRBJ2-3, the V gene TRBV27; 9 bases are a match to TRBD2. With V trimmed by 2 bases and J by 5 bases, 11 bases remained unmatched. Looked up from germline, CDR1 is MNHEY and CDR2 is SMNVEV (reference sequence). The CDR3 sequence is 17 residues long. The CDR3 DNA is TGTGCCAGCAGTTTAGGAGTAGCGGGAGTAAAAGGAGATACGCAGTATTTT. Residues: CASSLGVAGVKGDTQYF.

The chain couples TRBV9 to TRBJ1-1, with D tentatively TRBD1 (6 bases). This CDR3 has 14 amino acids. The V end lost 1 base, the J end lost 5 bases, and 12 bases lay between the germline ends. Germline V gene lookup returns CDR1 SGDLS and CDR2 YYNGEE. The CDR3 nucleotides read TGTGCCAGCAGCGTAACCGCAGGGGAGACTGAAGCTTTCTTT. Encoded protein: CASSVTAGETEAFF.

The chain couples TRBV27 to TRBJ2-7; the match to TRBD2 covers 12 bases. CDR1 is MNHEY and CDR2 is SMNVEV in the germline V gene (reference sequence). J gave up 6 bases and V 4 bases, and 7 bases lay outside the gene matches. CDR3 length equals 15 residues. The CDR3: CASSSLTSGSSEQYV. The DNA for the CDR3 is TGTGCCAGCAGTTCCCTGACTAGCGGGAGCTCCGAGCAGTACGTC.

This clone was found a few times. The genes are TRBV6-5 and TRBJ2-1, with 7 bases aligning to TRBD2. After removal of 2 bases from V and 10 bases from J, the junction contained 8 bases not matched to a gene. The CDR3 consists of 14 residues. CDR1 is MNHEY and CDR2 is SVGAGI in the germline V gene. CDR3 residues: CASSYRAGVGEQFF. The CDR3 region has the DNA TGTGCCAGCAGTTACCGGGCGGGAGTTGGGGAGCAGTTCTTC.

The DNA of the CDR3 is TGTGCCAGCTATCTACAGACAGGAGGTAAAATGGATAACAATGAGCAGTTCTTC. The encoded protein is CASYLQTGGKMDNNEQFF. The chain uses TRBV7-8 and TRBJ2-1; weak D call: TRBD1 (6 bases). Germline loops: CDR1 SGHVS, CDR2 FQNEAQ. V lost 8 bases and J 5 bases, leaving 28 bases between the germline ends. The CDR3 consists of 18 residues.

The J gene is TRBJ2-1, the V gene TRBV27; TRBD2 is a possible D gene (6 bases). The V end was cut by 3 bases, the J end by 3 bases, with 9 bases between. This CDR3 region has 14 residues. Looked up from germline, CDR1 is MNHEY and CDR2 is SMNVEV (reference sequence). The CDR3 loop reads CASSFQGLYNEQFF. DNA for the CDR3: TGTGCCAGCAGTTTTCAGGGACTCTACAATGAGCAGTTCTTC.

The rearrangement joins TRBV5-4 to TRBJ2-5; TRBD2 aligns across 11 bases. Per the germline V gene, CDR1 is SGHNT and CDR2 is YYREEE (reference sequence). The trim removed 2 bases at V and 3 bases at J, leaving 3 bases unmatched. This CDR3 region has 15 residues. The CDR3 loop is CASSFSSGREETQYF. The CDR3 bases are TGTGCCAGCAGCTTTAGTAGCGGGAGGGAAGAGACCCAGTACTTC.

The gene calls are TRBV7-2 and TRBJ2-5, with D perhaps matching TRBD2 (5 bases). V dropped 8 bases and J dropped 1 base, with 11 bases sitting between them. Looked up from germline, CDR1 is SGHTA and CDR2 is FQGNSA. The CDR3 contains 13 residues. The CDR3 nucleotides read TGTGCCAGCTGTAGGACTCTCCAAGAGACCCAGTACTTC. Its protein is CASCRTLQETQYF.

This clone was seen a few times. One end of the junction is discordant with germline, which a read error may explain. The chain couples TRBV30 to TRBJ1-5, with a weak D call TRBD1 (5 bases). The CDR3 extends over 13 amino acids. Germline lookup yields CDR1 GTSNPN and CDR2 SVGIG (reference sequence). The CDR3 DNA reads as TGTGCCTGCAGTGGGTCAGGGTATCAGCCCCAGCATTTT. As protein: CACSGSGYQPQHF.

The rearrangement joins TRBV6-6 to TRBJ1-2, with 7 positions matching TRBD1. CDR1 is MNHNY, CDR2 SVGAGI, per germline (reference sequence). There are 13 residues in the CDR3. V lost 5 bases and J lost 4; bases outside the gene matches: 4. CDR3 nucleotide sequence: TGTGCCAGCAGTACTGACAGGGTCTATGGCTACACCTTC. It is translated as CASSTDRVYGYTF.

This clone is a singleton in its sample. V usage is TRBV7-9 and J usage is TRBJ2-2, with 7 bases that match TRBD2. The CDR3 runs to 16 residues. Germline lookup yields CDR1 SEHNR and CDR2 FQNEAQ (reference sequence). The V gene end was trimmed by 1 base and the J gene end by 3 bases; junction bases not matched to a gene: 5. The CDR3 loop is CASSLVGGTYTGELFF. Here the CDR3 DNA reads TGTGCCAGCAGCTTAGTGGGGGGGACCTACACCGGGGAGCTGTTTTTT.

This clone has just a few counts. The chain couples TRBV10-2 to TRBJ1-3; D unclear. Germline CDR1 WSHSY, CDR2 SAAADI. The CDR3 covers 15 residues. V lost 7 bases and J lost 2, with 15 bases in between. The CDR3 DNA is TGCGCCAGCACCTTTTACCTGGAGGCTGGAAACACCATATATTTT. This encodes CASTFYLEAGNTIYF.

The rearrangement joins TRBV7-2 to TRBJ2-2, with 8 bases fitting TRBD2. The J segment lost 2 bases and the V segment lost 8 bases, leaving 4 bases of the junction unmatched. CDR3 length: 14 amino acids. Germline V gene data show CDR1 as SGHTA and CDR2 as FQGNSA. CDR3 bases: TGTGCCAGCGGGAGCGGGAGAAACACCGGGGAGCTGTTTTTT. Translated: CASGSGRNTGELFF.

The chain carries TRBV7-2 and TRBJ2-2; 10 bases are shared with TRBD1. V shed 4 bases, J shed 7 bases, and the junction held 9 bases outside the gene matches. The CDR3 is 16 amino acids. CDR1 and CDR2 (germline): SGHTA, FQGNSA. This CDR3 reads CASSWTPGQGNGELFF. CDR3 DNA sequence: TGTGCCAGCAGCTGGACGCCGGGACAGGGGAACGGGGAGCTGTTTTTT.